The following is a TCR beta chain sequence with its context. Its antigen is not identified. This sample was taken from a study of cytomegalovirus exposure and HLA in healthy donors. Study information: Previous work identified 120 million or so unique TCR beta sequences from about 179 million T cells.

Primers: 60 Vbeta forward and 13 Jbeta reverse. Sequencing was performed with immunoSEQ multiplex PCR; in TCRdb, only in-frame clones are kept and a portion is missing. The sample lists 150,000 or so clones; approximately 80% were seen once. Whole-study results and caveats: In a later analysis, around 18,000 TCR beta sequences were associated with HLA alleles at 0.05 false discovery rate. In a later analysis, DRB1 alleles had the most associated TCRs; HLA-C alleles the fewest.

Germline loops: CDR1 SGDLS, CDR2 YYNGEE. V shed 4 bases, J shed 4 bases, and the junction held 5 bases outside the gene matches. This CDR3 has 15 residues. V gene TRBV9 combines with J gene TRBJ1-3, with 10 bases matching TRBD1. The source material was PBMCs. This receptor was obtained from a woman aged 40 to 50 in good health and CMV-seronegative. CDR3 coding DNA: TGTGCCAGCAGCCCACCGGGACAGGGGGGAAACACCATATATTTT. It specifies CASSPPGQGGNTIYF.